This entry features one T cell receptor beta chain sequence. Per the germline V gene, CDR1 is PRHDT and CDR2 is FYEKMQ (reference sequence). This CDR3 spans 13 amino acids. Trimming left V 2 bases short and J 0 bases short, with 5 bases between. The repertoire was sequenced with immunoSEQ multiplex PCR; TCRdb's copy has only in-frame clones and lacks some. The profile covers 94,000 or so clones, with 90% to 95% appearing a single time and 6% to 7% taken by the ten largest. The data belong to a study of siplizumab effects on memory and regulatory T cells. The TCR was taken from a human donor in good health. The chain uses TRBV13 and TRBJ2-7; D not certain. The sample comprised CD8+ T cells sorted from blood. CDR3 sequence (DNA): TGTGCCAGCAGCTTATCGGCCTCCTACGAGCAGTACTTC. Its translation is CASSLSASYEQYF.